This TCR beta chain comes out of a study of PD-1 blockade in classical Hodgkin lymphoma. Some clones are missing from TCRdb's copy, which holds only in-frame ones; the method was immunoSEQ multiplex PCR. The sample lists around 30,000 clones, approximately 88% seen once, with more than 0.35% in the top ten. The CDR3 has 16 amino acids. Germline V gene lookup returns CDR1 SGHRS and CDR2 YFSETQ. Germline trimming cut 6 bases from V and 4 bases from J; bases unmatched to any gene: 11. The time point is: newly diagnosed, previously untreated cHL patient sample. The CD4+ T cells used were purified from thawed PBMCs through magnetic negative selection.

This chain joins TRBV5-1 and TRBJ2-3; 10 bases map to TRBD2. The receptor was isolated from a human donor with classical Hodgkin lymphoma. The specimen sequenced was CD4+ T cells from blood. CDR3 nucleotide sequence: TGCGCCAGCACCCGGTCGCTAGCGGGAGCGGCAGATACGCAGTATTTT. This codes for CASTRSLAGAADTQYF.